Below, one T cell receptor beta chain is given with its context. Its target is unknown. The CDR3 extends over 15 amino acids. In germline, CDR1 is LGHNT, CDR2 FRNRAP. The ends were cut back, 5 bases at V and 6 bases at J, with 17 bases in the middle. Using immunoSEQ multiplex PCR, the repertoire was profiled, and TCRdb retains in-frame clones only, with some absent. The profile shows some 18,000 clones, around 80% of them singletons. As to time point: cycle 4 day 1 (C4D1), after about 6 weeks of nivolumab. Relapse after autologous stem cell transplantation occurred in every patient, and brentuximab vedotin exposure varied. The patients, who had relapsed/refractory classical Hodgkin lymphoma, achieved best responses of complete response, partial response or progressive disease. These data originate in a study of PD-1 blockade in classical Hodgkin lymphoma. Study-wide results and caveats: There was a significant rise in CD4+ TCR diversity by C4D1, with no such rise for CD8+. Nothing has yet pinned down what causes the repertoire differences, possibly disease activity or prior therapy. Patients with an early start, nivolumab under 1 year after ASCT, were excluded.

This specimen consisted of peripheral blood mononuclear cells (PBMCs), obtained before the fourth cycle of nivolumab. This sequence joins TRBV12-5 and TRBJ2-1; D unclear. This receptor was taken from a human donor with classical Hodgkin lymphoma. The CDR3: CASGIGRSSVNEQFF. The CDR3 nucleotides are TGTGCTAGTGGTATCGGACGCTCCTCTGTCAATGAGCAGTTCTTC.